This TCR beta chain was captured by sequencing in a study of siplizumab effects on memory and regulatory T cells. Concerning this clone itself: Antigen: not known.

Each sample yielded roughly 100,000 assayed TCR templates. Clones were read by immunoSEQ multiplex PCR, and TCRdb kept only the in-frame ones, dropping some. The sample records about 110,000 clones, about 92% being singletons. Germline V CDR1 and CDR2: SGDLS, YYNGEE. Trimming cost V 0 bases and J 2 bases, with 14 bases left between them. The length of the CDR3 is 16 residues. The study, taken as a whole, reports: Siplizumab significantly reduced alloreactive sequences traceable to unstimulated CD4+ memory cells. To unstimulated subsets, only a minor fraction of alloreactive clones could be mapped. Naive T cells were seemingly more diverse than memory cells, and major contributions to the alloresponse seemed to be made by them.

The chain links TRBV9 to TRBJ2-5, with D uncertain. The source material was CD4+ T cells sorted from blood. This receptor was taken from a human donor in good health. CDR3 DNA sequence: TGTGCCAGCAGCGTAGTACCCGTGAGCCTTCAAGAGACCCAGTACTTC. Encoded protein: CASSVVPVSLQETQYF.